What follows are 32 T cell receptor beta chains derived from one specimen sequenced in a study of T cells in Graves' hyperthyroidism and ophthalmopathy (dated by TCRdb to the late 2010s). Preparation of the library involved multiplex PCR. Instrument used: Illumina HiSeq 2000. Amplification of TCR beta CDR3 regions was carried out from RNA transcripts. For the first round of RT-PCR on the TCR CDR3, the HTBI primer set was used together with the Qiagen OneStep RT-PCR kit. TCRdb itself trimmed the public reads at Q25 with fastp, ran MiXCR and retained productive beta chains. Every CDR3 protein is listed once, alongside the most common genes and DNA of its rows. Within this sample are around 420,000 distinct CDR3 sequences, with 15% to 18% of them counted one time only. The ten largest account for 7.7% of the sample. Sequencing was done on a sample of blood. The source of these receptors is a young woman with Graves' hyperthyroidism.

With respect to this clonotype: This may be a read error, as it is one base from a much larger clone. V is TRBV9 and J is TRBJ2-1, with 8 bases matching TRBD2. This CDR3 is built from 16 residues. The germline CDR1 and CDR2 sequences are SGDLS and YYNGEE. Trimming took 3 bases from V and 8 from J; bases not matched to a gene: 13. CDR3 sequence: CASSASGSLGGDEQFF. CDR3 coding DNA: TGTGCCAGCAGCGCTTCGGGCTCGCTCGGGGGGGATGAGCAGTTCTTC.

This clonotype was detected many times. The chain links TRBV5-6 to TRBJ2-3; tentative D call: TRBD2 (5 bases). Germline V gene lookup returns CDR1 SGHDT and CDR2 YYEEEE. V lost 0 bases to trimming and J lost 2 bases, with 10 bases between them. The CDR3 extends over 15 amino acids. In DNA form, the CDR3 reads TGTGCCAGCAGCTTGGAGGGTCTAGCCACAGATACGCAGTATTTT. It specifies CASSLEGLATDTQYF.

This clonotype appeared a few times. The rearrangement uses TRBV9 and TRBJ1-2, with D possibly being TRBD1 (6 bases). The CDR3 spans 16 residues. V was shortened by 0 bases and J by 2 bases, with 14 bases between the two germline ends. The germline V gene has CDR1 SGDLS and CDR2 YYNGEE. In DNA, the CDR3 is TGTGCCAGCAGCGTAGCTACAGGGTATAACAACTATGGCTACACCTTC. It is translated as CASSVATGYNNYGYTF.

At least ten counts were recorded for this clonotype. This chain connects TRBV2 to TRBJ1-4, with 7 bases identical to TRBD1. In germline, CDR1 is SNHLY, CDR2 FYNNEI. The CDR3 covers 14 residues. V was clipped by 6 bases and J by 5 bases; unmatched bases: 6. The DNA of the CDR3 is TGTGCCAGCAGGGTGCCGACAGGGAATGAAAAACTGTTTTTT. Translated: CASRVPTGNEKLFF.

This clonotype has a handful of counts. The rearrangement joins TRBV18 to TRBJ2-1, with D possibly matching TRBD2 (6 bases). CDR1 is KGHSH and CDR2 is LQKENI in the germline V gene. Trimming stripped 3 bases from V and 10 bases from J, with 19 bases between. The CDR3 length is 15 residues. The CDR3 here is CASSPRSGPTNEQFF. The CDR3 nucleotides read TGTGCCAGCTCACCGAGGAGCGGGCCTACAAACGAGCAGTTCTTC. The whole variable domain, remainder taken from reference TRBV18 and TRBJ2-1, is NAGVMQNPRHLVRRRGQEARLRCSPMKGHSHVYWYRQLPEEGLKFMVYLQKENIIDESGMPKERFSAEFPKEGPSILRIQQVVRGDSAAYFCASSPRSGPTNEQFFGPGTRLTVL.

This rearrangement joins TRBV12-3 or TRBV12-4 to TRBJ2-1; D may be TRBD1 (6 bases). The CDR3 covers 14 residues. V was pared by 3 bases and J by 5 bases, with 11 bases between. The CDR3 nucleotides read TGTGCCAGCAGTTTCGTCTCAGGGGACAATGAGCAGTTCTTC. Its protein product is CASSFVSGDNEQFF.

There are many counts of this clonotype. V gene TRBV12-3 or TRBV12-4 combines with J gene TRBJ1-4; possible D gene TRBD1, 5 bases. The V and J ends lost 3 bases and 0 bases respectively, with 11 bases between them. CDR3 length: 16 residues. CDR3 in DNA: TGTGCCAGCAGTTTTCAGGGTGAGGCAACTAATGAAAAACTGTTTTTT. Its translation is CASSFQGEATNEKLFF.

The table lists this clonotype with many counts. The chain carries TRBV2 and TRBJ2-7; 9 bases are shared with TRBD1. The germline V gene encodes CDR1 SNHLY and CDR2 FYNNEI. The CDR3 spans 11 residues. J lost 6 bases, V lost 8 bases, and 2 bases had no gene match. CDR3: CASATGGEQYF. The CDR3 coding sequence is TGTGCCAGCGCGACAGGGGGCGAGCAGTACTTC.

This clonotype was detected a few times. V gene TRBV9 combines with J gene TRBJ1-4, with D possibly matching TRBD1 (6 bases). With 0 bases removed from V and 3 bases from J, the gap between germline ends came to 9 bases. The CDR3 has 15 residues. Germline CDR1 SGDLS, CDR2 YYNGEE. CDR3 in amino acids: CASSVVGGSNEKLFF. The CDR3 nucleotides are TGTGCCAGCAGCGTAGTAGGGGGATCTAATGAAAAACTGTTTTTT.

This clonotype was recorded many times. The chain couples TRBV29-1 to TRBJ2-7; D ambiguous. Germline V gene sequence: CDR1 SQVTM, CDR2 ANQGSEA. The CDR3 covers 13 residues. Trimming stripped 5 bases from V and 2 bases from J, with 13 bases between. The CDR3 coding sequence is TGCAGCGTTACGGACGGAATTACCTACGAGCAGTACTTC. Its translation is CSVTDGITYEQYF.

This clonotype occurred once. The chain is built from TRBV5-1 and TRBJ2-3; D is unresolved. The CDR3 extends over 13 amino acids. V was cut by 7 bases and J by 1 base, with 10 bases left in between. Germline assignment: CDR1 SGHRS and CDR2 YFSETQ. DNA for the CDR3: TGCGCCAGCGGCGGTGCGGGCACAGATACGCAGTATTTT. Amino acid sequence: CASGGAGTDTQYF.

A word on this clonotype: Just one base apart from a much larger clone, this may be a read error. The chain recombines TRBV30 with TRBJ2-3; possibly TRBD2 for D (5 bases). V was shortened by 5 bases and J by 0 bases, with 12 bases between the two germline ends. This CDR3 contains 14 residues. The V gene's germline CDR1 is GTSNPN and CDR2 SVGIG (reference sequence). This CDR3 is CAWGVGASTDTQYF. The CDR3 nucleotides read TGTGCCTGGGGGGTGGGAGCTAGCACAGATACGCAGTATTTT.

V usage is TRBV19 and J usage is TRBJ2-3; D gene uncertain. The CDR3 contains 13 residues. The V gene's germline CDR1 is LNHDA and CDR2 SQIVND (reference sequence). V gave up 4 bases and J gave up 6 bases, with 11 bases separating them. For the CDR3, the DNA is TGTGCCAGTAGTAGGTTAGCTAGGGATACGCAGTATTTT. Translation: CASSRLARDTQYF. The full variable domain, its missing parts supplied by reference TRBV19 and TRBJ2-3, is DGGITQSPKYLFRKEGQNVTLSCEQNLNHDAMYWYRQDPGQGLRLIYYSQIVNDFQKGDIAEGYSVSREKKESFPLTVTSAQKNPTAFYLCASSRLARDTQYFGPGTRLTVL.

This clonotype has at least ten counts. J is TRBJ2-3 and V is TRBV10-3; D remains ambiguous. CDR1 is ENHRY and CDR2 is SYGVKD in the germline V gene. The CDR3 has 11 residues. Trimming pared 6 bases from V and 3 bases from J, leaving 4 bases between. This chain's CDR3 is CAIRGTDTQYF. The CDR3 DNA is TGTGCCATCAGGGGGACAGATACGCAGTATTTT.

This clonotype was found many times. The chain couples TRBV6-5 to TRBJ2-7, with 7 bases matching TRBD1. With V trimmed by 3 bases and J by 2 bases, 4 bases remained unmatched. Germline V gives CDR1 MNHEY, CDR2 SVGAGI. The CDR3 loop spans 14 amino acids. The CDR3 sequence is CASSYRGPTYEQYF. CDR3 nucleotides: TGTGCCAGCAGTTATAGGGGGCCTACCTACGAGCAGTACTTC.

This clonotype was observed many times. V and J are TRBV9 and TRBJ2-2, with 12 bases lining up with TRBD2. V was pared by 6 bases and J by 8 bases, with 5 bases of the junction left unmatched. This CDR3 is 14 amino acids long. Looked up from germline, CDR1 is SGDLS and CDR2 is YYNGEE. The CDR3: CASTWTSGNGELFF. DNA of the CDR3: TGTGCCAGCACCTGGACTAGCGGGAATGGGGAGCTGTTTTTT. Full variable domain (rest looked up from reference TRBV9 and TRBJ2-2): DSGVTQTPKHLITATGQRVTLRCSPRSGDLSVYWYQQSLDQGLQFLIQYYNGEERAKGNILERFSAQQFPDLHSELNLSSLELGDSALYFCASTWTSGNGELFFGEGSRLTVL.

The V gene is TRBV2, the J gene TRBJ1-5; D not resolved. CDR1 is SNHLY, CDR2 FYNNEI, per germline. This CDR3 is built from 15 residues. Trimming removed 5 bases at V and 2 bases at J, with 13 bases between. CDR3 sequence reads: CASSPGRRGNQPQHF. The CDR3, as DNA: TGTGCCAGCAGTCCTGGACGAAGGGGCAATCAGCCCCAGCATTTT.

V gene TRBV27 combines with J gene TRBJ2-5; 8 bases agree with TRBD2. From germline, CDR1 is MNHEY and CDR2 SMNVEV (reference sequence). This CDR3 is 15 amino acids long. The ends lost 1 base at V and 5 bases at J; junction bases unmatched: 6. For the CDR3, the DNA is TGTGCCAGCAGTTTATACGGCGGGGGGTGGGAGACCCAGTACTTC. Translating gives CASSLYGGGWETQYF.

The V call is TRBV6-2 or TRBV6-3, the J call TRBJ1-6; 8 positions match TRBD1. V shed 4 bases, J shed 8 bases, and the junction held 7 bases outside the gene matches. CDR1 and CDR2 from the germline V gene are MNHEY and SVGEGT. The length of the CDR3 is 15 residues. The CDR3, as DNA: TGTGCCAGCAGTTCTGGACGGACAGGGCATTCACCCCTCCACTTT. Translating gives CASSSGRTGHSPLHF.

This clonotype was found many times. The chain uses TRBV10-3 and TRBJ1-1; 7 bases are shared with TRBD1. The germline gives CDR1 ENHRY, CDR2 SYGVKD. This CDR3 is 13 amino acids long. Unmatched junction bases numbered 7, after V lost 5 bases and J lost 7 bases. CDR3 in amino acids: CAISTTGASEAFF. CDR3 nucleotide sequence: TGTGCCATCAGTACTACAGGGGCAAGTGAAGCTTTCTTT.

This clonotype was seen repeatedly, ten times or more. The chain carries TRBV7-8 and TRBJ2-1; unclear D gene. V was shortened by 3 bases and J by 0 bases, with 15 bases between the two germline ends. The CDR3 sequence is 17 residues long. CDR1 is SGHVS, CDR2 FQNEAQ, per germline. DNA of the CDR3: TGTGCCAGCAGCTTCAACCTTGGCCCAAGCTCCTACAATGAGCAGTTCTTC. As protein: CASSFNLGPSSYNEQFF. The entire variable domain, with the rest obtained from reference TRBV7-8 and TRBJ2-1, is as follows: GAGVSQSPRYKVAKRGQDVALRCDPISGHVSLFWYQQALGQGPEFLTYFQNEAQLDKSGLPSDRFFAERPEGSVSTLKIQRTQQEDSAVYLCASSFNLGPSSYNEQFFGPGTRLTVL.

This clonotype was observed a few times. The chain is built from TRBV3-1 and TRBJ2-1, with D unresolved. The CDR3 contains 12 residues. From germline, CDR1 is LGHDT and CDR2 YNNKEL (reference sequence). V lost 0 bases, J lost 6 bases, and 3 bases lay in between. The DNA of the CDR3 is TGTGCCAGCAGCCAAGATGGCAATGAGCAGTTCTTC. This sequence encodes CASSQDGNEQFF.

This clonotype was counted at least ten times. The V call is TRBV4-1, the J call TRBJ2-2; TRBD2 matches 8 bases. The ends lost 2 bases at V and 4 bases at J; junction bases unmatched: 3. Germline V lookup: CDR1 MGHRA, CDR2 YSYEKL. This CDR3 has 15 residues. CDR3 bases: TGCGCCAGCAGCCAAAGCGGGAGTGGCACCGGGGAGCTGTTTTTT. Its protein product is CASSQSGSGTGELFF.

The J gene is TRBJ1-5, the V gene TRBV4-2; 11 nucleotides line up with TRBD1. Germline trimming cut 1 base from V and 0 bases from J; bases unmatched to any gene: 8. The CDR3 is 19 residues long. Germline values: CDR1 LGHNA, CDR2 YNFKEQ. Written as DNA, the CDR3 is TGTGCCAGCAGCCAAGCGCAGGGACAGGGGGAGTTTAGCAATCAGCCCCAGCATTTT. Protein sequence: CASSQAQGQGEFSNQPQHF.

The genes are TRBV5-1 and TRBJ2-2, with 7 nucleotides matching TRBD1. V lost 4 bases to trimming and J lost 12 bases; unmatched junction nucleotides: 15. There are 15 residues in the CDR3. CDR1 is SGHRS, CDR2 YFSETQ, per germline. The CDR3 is CASSPRDRPSEQLFF. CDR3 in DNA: TGCGCCAGCAGCCCCCGGGACAGACCTTCGGAGCAGCTGTTTTTT.

The CDR3 DNA sequence: TGTGCCAGCAGCTTTACAGGAAGTCAGCCCCAGCATTTT. Protein sequence: CASSFTGSQPQHF. J is TRBJ1-5 and V is TRBV5-6; tentatively, D is TRBD1 (5 bases). Germline V lookup: CDR1 SGHDT, CDR2 YYEEEE. The germline V and J ends were trimmed by 2 bases and 6 bases, with 9 bases remaining between them. This CDR3 comprises 13 residues.

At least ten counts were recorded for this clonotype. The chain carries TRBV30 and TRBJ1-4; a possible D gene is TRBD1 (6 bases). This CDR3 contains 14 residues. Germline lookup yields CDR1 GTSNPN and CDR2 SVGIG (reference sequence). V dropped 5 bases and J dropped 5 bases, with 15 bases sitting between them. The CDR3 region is CAWSGQLWNEKLFF. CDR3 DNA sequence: TGTGCCTGGTCAGGACAGCTTTGGAATGAAAAACTGTTTTTT.

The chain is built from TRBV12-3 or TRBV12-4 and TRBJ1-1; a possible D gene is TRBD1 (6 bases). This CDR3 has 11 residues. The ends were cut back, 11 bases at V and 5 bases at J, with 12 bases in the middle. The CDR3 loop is CAGGGATEAFF. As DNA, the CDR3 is TGTGCCGGGGGGGGGGCGACTGAAGCTTTCTTT.

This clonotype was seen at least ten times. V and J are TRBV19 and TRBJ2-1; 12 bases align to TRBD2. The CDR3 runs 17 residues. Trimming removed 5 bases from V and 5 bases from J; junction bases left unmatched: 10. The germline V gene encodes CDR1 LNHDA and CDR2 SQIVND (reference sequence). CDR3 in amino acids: CASSVFTSGGPNNEQFF. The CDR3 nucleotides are TGTGCCAGTAGTGTCTTTACTAGCGGGGGGCCCAACAATGAGCAGTTCTTC. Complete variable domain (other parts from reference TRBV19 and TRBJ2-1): DGGITQSPKYLFRKEGQNVTLSCEQNLNHDAMYWYRQDPGQGLRLIYYSQIVNDFQKGDIAEGYSVSREKKESFPLTVTSAQKNPTAFYLCASSVFTSGGPNNEQFFGPGTRLTVL.

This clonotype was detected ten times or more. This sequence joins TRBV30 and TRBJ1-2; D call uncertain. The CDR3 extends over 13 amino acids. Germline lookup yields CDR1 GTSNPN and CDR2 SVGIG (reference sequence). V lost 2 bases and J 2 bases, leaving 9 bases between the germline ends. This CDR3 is CAWSPVLNYGYTF. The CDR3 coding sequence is TGTGCCTGGAGTCCGGTCCTGAACTATGGCTACACCTTC.

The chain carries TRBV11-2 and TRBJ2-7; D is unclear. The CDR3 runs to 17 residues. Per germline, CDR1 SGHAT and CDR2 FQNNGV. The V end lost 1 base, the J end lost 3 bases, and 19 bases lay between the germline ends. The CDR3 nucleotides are TGTGCCAGCAGCTTAGGACCCTCCGCTGGGTACCTCTACGAGCAGTACTTC. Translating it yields CASSLGPSAGYLYEQYF.

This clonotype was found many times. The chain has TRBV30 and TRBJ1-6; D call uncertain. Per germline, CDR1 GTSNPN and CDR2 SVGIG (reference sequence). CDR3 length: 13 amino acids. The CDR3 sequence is CACTGDYNSPLHF. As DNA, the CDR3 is TGTGCTTGTACCGGGGACTATAATTCACCCCTCCACTTT.